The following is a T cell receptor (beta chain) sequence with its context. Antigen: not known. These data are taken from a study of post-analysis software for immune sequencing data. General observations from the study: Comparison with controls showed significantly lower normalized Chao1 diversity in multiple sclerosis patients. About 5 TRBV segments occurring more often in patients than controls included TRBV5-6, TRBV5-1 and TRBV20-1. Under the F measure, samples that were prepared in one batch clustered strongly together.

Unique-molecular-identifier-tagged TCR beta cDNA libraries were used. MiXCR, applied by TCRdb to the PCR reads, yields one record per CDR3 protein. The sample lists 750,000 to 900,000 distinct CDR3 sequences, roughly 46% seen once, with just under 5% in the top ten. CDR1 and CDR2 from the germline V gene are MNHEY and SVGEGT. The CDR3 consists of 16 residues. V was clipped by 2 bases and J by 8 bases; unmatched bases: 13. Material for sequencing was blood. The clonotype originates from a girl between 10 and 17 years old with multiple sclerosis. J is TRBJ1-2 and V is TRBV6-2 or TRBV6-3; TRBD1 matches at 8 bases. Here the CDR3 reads CASSYPPGQVPFGYTF. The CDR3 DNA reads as TGTGCCAGCAGTTACCCACCGGGACAGGTTCCTTTCGGCTACACCTTC.